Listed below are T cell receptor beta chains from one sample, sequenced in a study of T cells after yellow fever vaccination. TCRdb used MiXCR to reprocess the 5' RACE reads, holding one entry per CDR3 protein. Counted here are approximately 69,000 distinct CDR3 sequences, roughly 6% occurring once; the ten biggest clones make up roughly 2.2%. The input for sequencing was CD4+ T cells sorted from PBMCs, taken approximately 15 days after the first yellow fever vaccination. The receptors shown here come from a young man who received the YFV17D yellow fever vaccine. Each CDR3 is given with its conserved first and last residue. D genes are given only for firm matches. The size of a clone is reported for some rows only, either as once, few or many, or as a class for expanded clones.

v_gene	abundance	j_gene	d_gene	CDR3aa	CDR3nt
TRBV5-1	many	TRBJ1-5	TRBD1	CASRTDREAQPQHF	TGCGCCAGCAGAACCGACAGGGAGGCTCAGCCCCAGCATTTT
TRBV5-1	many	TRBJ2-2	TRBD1	CASSLTPDRVDTGELFF	TGCGCCAGCAGCTTAACCCCCGACAGGGTTGACACCGGGGAGCTGTTTTTT
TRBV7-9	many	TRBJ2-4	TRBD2	CASSPGRKAKNIQYF	TGTGCCAGCAGCCCCGGGAGGAAGGCCAAAAACATTCAGTACTTC
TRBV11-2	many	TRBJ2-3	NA	CASQGASLGTQYF	TGTGCCAGCCAGGGCGCATCGTTGGGTACGCAGTATTTT
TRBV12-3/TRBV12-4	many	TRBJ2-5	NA	CASRFQGSGTQYF	TGTGCCAGCAGATTTCAGGGGAGTGGGACCCAGTACTTC
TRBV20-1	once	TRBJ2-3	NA	CSARFTDTQYF	TGCAGTGCTAGATTCACAGATACGCAGTATTTT
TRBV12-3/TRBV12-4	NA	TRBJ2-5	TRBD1	CASRTGTGGETQYF	TGTGCCAGCAGAACCGGGACAGGGGGGGAGACCCAGTACTTC
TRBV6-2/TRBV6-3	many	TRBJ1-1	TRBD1	CASSYAWGGGEGTEAFF	TGTGCCAGCAGTTACGCGTGGGGAGGGGGCGAGGGTACTGAAGCTTTCTTT
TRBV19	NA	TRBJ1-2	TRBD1	CASSADRVLSYTF	TGTGCCAGTAGTGCCGACAGGGTTTTGAGCTACACCTTC
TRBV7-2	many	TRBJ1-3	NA	CASSLLQGRSGNTIYF	TGTGCCAGCAGCTTACTTCAGGGTCGGTCTGGAAACACCATATATTTT
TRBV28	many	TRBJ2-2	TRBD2	CASSYLGLARNTGELFF	TGTGCCAGCAGTTATTTGGGACTAGCGAGGAACACCGGGGAGCTGTTTTTT
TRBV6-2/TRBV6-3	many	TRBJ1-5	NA	CASSQIHGASNQPQHF	TGTGCCAGCAGTCAGATACACGGGGCGAGCAATCAGCCCCAGCATTTT
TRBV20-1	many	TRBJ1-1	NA	CSARGRGYNTEAFF	TGCAGTGCTAGAGGTAGGGGATACAACACTGAAGCTTTCTTT
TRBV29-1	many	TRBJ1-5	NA	CSAQWGDGQPQHF	TGCAGCGCCCAGTGGGGTGATGGGCAGCCCCAGCATTTT
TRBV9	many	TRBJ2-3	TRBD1	CASSVGSGQATQYF	TGTGCCAGCAGCGTAGGCTCTGGACAGGCGACGCAGTATTTT
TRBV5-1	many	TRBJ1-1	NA	CASSLDRVENGAFF	TGCGCCAGCAGCTTGGACAGGGTGGAGAATGGGGCTTTCTTT
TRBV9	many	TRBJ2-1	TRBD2	CASSVAPAGASYNEQFF	TGTGCCAGCAGCGTAGCCCCAGCGGGGGCCTCCTACAATGAGCAGTTCTTC
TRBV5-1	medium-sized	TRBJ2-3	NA	CASSPDRTDTQYF	TGCGCCAGCAGCCCCGACCGCACAGATACGCAGTATTTT
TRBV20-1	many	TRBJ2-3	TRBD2	CSPTSGGTDTQYF	TGCAGTCCTACTAGCGGGGGCACAGATACGCAGTATTTT
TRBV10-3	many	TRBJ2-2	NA	CAISVQGTDTGELFF	TGTGCCATCAGTGTCCAAGGCACGGACACCGGGGAGCTGTTTTTT
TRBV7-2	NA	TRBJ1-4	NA	CASSLRGGSTNEKLFF	TGTGCCAGCAGCCTCAGGGGAGGGTCTACTAATGAAAAACTGTTTTTT
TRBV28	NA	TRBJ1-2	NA	CASSSQGRGYTF	TGTGCCAGTTCATCGCAGGGACGTGGCTACACCTTC
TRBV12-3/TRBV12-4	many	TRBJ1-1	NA	CASSLPFGFGTEAFF	TGTGCCAGCAGTCTGCCGTTTGGGTTCGGGACTGAAGCTTTCTTT
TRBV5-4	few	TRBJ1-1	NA	CASSTPRIGDTEAFF	TGTGCCAGCAGTACTCCACGCATCGGGGACACTGAAGCTTTCTTT
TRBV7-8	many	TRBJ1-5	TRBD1	CASSFRDPGGPQHF	TGTGCCAGCAGCTTCCGGGACCCAGGGGGGCCCCAGCATTTT
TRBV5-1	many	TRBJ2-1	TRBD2	CASSLWSGLASGEQFF	TGCGCCAGCAGCTTGTGGTCGGGACTAGCCTCTGGCGAGCAGTTCTTC
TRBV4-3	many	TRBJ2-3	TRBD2	CASSLLTSGGVVDTQYF	TGCGCCAGCAGCCTTTTGACTAGCGGGGGGGTAGTAGATACGCAGTATTTT
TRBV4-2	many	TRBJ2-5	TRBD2	CASSQGGGGRGETQYF	TGTGCCAGCAGCCAAGGGGGCGGGGGAAGGGGAGAGACCCAGTACTTC
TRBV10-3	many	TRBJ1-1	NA	CAISEHSVNTEAFF	TGTGCCATCAGTGAGCATAGTGTGAACACTGAAGCTTTCTTT
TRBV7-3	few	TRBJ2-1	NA	CASSLTSGGAPNEQFF	TGTGCCAGCAGCTTAACTAGTGGGGGGGCCCCCAATGAGCAGTTCTTC
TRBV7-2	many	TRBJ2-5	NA	CASSGYQETQYF	TGTGCCAGCAGCGGGTACCAAGAGACCCAGTACTTC
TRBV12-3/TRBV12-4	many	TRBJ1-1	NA	CASSLQLSGTEAFF	TGTGCCAGCAGTTTACAACTGTCGGGCACTGAAGCTTTCTTT
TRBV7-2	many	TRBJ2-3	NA	CASRYIAASTDTQYF	TGTGCCAGCAGGTATATAGCGGCCAGCACAGATACGCAGTATTTT
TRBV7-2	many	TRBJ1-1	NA	CASSLSYTEAFF	TGTGCCAGCAGCTTATCGTACACTGAAGCTTTCTTT
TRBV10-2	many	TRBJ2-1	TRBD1	CPSRDRGSYNEQFF	TGCCCCAGCAGGGACAGGGGGTCCTACAATGAGCAGTTCTTC
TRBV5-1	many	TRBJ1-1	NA	CASSSREGGGDTEAFF	TGCGCCAGCAGCTCCCGGGAGGGAGGGGGAGACACTGAAGCTTTCTTT
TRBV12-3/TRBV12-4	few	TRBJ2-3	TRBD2	CASSFTSGGADTQYF	TGTGCCAGCAGTTTTACTAGCGGGGGGGCAGATACGCAGTATTTT
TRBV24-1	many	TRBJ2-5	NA	CATSDASQGKETQYF	TGTGCCACCAGTGACGCTTCACAGGGTAAAGAGACCCAGTACTTC
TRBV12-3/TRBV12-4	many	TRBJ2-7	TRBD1	CASSASSGQGREQYF	TGTGCCAGCAGTGCTAGCTCGGGACAGGGTCGCGAGCAGTACTTC
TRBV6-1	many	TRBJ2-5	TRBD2	CASRSTSGIKETQYF	TGTGCCAGCAGGTCGACTAGCGGGATTAAAGAGACCCAGTACTTC
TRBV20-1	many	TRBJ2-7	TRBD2	CSAKSALAGAGQYF	TGCAGTGCGAAAAGCGCCCTAGCGGGGGCTGGGCAGTACTTC
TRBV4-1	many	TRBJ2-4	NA	CASSLGRPRGQLAKNIQYF	TGCGCCAGCAGCCTAGGAAGGCCGCGCGGCCAGTTAGCCAAAAACATTCAGTACTTC
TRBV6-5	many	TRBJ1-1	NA	CASSWGPSTEAFF	TGTGCCAGCAGTTGGGGCCCTAGCACTGAAGCTTTCTTT
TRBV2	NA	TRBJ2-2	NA	CAFKIYRFQGVLFTGELFF	TGTGCCTTCAAAATTTACAGGTTTCAAGGGGTGCTATTCACCGGGGAGCTGTTTTTT
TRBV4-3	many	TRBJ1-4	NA	CASSQAKGSYNEKLFF	TGCGCCAGCAGCCAAGCGAAAGGAAGCTATAATGAAAAACTGTTTTTT
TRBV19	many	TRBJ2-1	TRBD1	CASSTGQGNNEQFF	TGTGCCAGTAGTACGGGACAGGGTAACAATGAGCAGTTCTTC